This TCR beta chain emerged from a study of a mutant IDH1 vaccine in newly diagnosed glioma. Study-wide background: Before enrollment, the patients had been treated with radiotherapy alone, temozolomide alone, or both together. Most of them had received both.

TCRdb's table, derived via immunoSEQ multiplex PCR, lists solely in-frame clones and lacks some. The sample has under 150,000 clones, under 90% seen once. As concerns this clone: As yet, its antigen is unknown.

CDR1 is MDHEN and CDR2 is SYDVKM in the germline V gene. This CDR3 has 13 residues. The ends were cut back, 6 bases at V and 4 bases at J, with 12 bases in the middle. The time point denotes: week 11, during vaccination. Vaccine doses each comprised 300 ug of mutant IDH1 20-mer peptide, with topical imiquimod. Sample: PBMCs, taken from a glioma patient whose treatment included an IDH1 peptide vaccine. The rearrangement links TRBV28 to TRBJ1-1; D possibly corresponds to TRBD1 (6 bases). The sequence was obtained from a woman aged 45-65 years with glioma. The CDR3 sequence: CASSSDRTTEAFF. The CDR3 DNA reads TGTGCCAGCAGCTCAGACAGGACCACTGAAGCTTTCTTT.